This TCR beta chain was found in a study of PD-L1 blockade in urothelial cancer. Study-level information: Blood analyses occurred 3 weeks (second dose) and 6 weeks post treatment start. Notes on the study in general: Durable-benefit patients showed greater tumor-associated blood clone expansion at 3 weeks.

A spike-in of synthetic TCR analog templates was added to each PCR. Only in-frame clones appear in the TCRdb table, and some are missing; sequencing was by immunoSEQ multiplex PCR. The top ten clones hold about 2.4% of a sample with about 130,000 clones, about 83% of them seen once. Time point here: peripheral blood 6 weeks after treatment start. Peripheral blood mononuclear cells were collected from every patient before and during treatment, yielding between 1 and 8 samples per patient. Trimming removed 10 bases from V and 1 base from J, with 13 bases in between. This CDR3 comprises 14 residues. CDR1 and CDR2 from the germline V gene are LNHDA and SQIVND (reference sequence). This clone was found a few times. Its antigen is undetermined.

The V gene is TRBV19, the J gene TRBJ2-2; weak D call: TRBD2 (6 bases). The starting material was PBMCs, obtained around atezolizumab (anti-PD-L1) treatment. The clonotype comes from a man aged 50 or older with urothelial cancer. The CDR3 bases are TGTGCCACCGGGGCGGGACGGAACACCGGGGAGCTGTTTTTT. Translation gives CATGAGRNTGELFF.